This record looks at one T cell receptor (beta chain) sequence and its context. Measured with immunoSEQ multiplex PCR; TCRdb has only the in-frame clones, and not every one. The data show around 60,000 clones, approximately 80% seen once. Time point: pretreatment peripheral blood. Disease in patients was locally advanced or metastatic urothelial carcinoma. This entry comes from a study of PD-L1 blockade in urothelial cancer. Study details: Patients took up atezolizumab at some point between 2014 and 2015 at 1,200 mg intravenously every 3 weeks. The number of prior chemotherapy regimens per patient was 0 to 3. A median approximately 150,000 T cells were found in blood samples.

The CDR3 has 15 residues. J lost 9 bases, V lost 3 bases, and 11 bases had no gene match. From germline, CDR1 is SNHLY and CDR2 FYNNEI. This receptor was obtained from a man between 65 and 79 years old with urothelial cancer. Sequenced here: PBMCs, sampled around atezolizumab (anti-PD-L1) treatment. The genes are TRBV2 and TRBJ2-1; TRBD1 matches at 7 bases. The CDR3 region has the DNA TGTGCCAGCAGTGACATGGGCAGGGGGTTAGGTGAGCAGTTCTTC. This sequence encodes CASSDMGRGLGEQFF.